A single T cell receptor beta chain is shown here with its context. The antigen remains undetermined. These data are taken from a study of coeliac disease. Study-wide results and limits: The authors considered this approach unsuitable for unbiased detection of gliadin-specific T cells. Few TRB amino acid sequences were shared between samples; most were unique. Control samples showed higher TRB and TRG clonality than intraepithelial and lamina propria samples in active celiac disease.

Profiled with immunoSEQ multiplex PCR; TCRdb holds only in-frame clones, not every one. The sample comprises over 5,000 clones, approximately 73% of which are singletons, and 7.5% to 10% rests with the top ten. The receptor was derived from a man aged 65-85 years with active celiac disease. Sample: lymphocytes from the gut lamina propria.

CDR3 loop: CASSSPGTGGPREFYEQYF. The CDR3 nucleotides are TGTGCCAGCAGTTCCCCCGGGACAGGGGGGCCCCGGGAGTTTTACGAGCAGTACTTC. This sequence joins TRBV28 and TRBJ2-7; TRBD1 matches 11 bases. V lost 4 bases to trimming and J lost 4 bases; unmatched junction nucleotides: 18. Germline CDR1 MDHEN, CDR2 SYDVKM. The length of the CDR3 is 19 residues.